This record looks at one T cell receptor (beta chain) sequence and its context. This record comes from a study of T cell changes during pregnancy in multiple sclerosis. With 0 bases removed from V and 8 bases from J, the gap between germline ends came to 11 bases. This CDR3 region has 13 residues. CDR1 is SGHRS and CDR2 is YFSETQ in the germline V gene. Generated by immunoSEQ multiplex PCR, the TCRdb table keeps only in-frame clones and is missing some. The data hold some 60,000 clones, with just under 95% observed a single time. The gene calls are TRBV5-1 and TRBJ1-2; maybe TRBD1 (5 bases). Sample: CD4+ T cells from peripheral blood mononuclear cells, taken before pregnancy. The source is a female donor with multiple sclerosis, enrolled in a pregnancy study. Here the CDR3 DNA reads TGCGCCAGCAGCTTGGAGGGGCAGGTCGGCTACACCTTC. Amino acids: CASSLEGQVGYTF.